The present T cell receptor (beta chain) was sequenced within a study of blood T cells in healthy people across ages. This clonotype was counted a few times. CDR1 and CDR2 (germline): ENHRY, SYGVKD. The CDR3 runs to 14 residues. V dropped 2 bases and J dropped 1 base, with 8 bases sitting between them. A second 7 to 11 cycle PCR used barcoded and J-beta primers. TCRdb passed the 5' RACE reads through MiXCR, listing each CDR3 protein once. The sample shows about a million distinct CDR3 sequences, around 54% of them seen only once. V gene TRBV10-3 combines with J gene TRBJ1-2; D gene ambiguous. The source of this sequence is a woman aged 55 to 70 in good health. The sequenced sample was blood. CDR3 coding DNA: TGTGCCATCAGTGAGGGGGAGGATAACTATGGCTACACCTTC. Translation gives CAISEGEDNYGYTF.